The entry below gives a single T cell receptor beta chain sequence along with its context. The specificity of this receptor is unknown. No base-level quality is on record; no much larger clone is a single base apart. CDR1 and CDR2, per the germline V gene (reference sequence), are SGHNT and YYREEE. The trim is 0 bases for V and 2 bases for J, with a gap of 10 bases between the germline ends. Spanning cysteine to phenylalanine, the CDR3 consists of 15 amino acids. Of all the DNA, just the CDR3 is kept, 45 bases in frame from base 1. The record originates from a study of T cell changes during pregnancy in multiple sclerosis (dated by TCRdb to between 2019 and 2020). Background on the whole study: In women with multiple sclerosis, the researchers looked at how the T cell repertoire shifted as pregnancy progressed.

Libraries were constructed by the immunoSEQ multiplex PCR assay. This immuneACCESS table, as held by TCRdb, lists in-frame sequences with V and J called but not all clones. Of the missing ones, under half trace to an unresolved V gene in checked studies; the others have no known cause. The sample profile shows 50,000 to 60,000 clones; around 85% of them were found once. Of the sample, about 0.41% is held by the ten largest clones. The rearranged segments are TRBV5-4 and TRBJ2-3, with the identity of the D gene unclear. Sequencing used CD4+ T cells from peripheral blood mononuclear cells, obtained in the third trimester of pregnancy. This clonotype was obtained from a female donor with multiple sclerosis, enrolled in a pregnancy study. The CDR3 sequence is CASSLGAVSTDTQYF. The DNA reads as follows: TGTGCCAGCAGCTTGGGGGCAGTCTCCACAGATACGCAGTATTTT. Reference TRBV5-4 and TRBJ2-3 genes cover what lies past the CDR3, so the full variable domain is ETGVTQSPTHLIKTRGQQVTLRCSSQSGHNTVSWYQQALGQGPQFIFQYYREEENGRGNFPPRFSGLQFPNYSSELNVNALELDDSALYLCASSLGAVSTDTQYFGPGTRLTVL.